These 29 T cell receptor beta chains came from one sample sequenced in a study of T cells after yellow fever vaccination. Using its own MiXCR run on the 5' RACE reads, TCRdb lists one record per CDR3 protein. The table shows about 350,000 distinct CDR3 sequences, with 7% to 9% occurring only once. The specimen comprised PBMCs, sampled 35 to 50 days after the first yellow fever vaccination. The receptors originated from a man aged 18 to 30 who received the YFV17D yellow fever vaccine.

This clonotype was observed a few times. The chain carries TRBV5-1 and TRBJ2-5; D possibly corresponds to TRBD1 (6 bases). CDR3 size: 12 residues. Germline loops: CDR1 SGHRS, CDR2 YFSETQ. The V end was cut by 3 bases, the J end by 5 bases, with 8 bases between. As DNA, the CDR3 is TGCGCCAGCAGCTCCGACAGGGAGACCCAGTACTTC. Residues: CASSSDRETQYF.

This clonotype showed up many times. The chain links TRBV7-3 to TRBJ2-4; 7 positions agree with TRBD1. V was pared by 5 bases and J by 15 bases, with 10 bases of the junction left unmatched. CDR1 SGHTA and CDR2 FQGTGA come from the germline V gene. This CDR3 region has 12 residues. CDR3 nucleotide sequence: TGTGCCAGCAGCCCAGGACAGGACAGGCTGTACTTC. Encoded protein: CASSPGQDRLYF.

This clonotype has a count of ten or more. The DNA of the CDR3 is TGTGCCAGCAGTTGGGGCGGAACCTACGAGCAGTACGTC. Residues: CASSWGGTYEQYV. The rearrangement joins TRBV28 to TRBJ2-7; D perhaps matches TRBD1 (5 bases). Trimming shortened V by 4 bases and J by 2 bases, and 9 bases separated the two germline ends. CDR1 is MDHEN and CDR2 is SYDVKM in the germline V gene. This CDR3 is built from 13 residues.

This clonotype has at least ten counts. One end of the junction fails to match germline, which may point to a read error. CDR3 in amino acids: CASSLVTSGSQHF. DNA of the CDR3: TGTGCCAGCAGCTTAGTGACTAGCGGGTCTCAGCACTTC. The chain links TRBV7-2 to TRBJ2-7; 10 bases agree with TRBD2. The CDR3 covers 13 residues. Germline V gene data show CDR1 as SGHTA and CDR2 as FQGNSA.

This clonotype was seen a few times. J is TRBJ2-1 and V is TRBV7-2; 8 bases align to TRBD2. Germline CDR1 SGHTA, CDR2 FQGNSA. The length of the CDR3 is 14 residues. V lost 3 bases to trimming and J lost 9 bases; unmatched junction nucleotides: 7. In DNA form, the CDR3 reads TGTGCCAGCAGCTTCGGCGGGGGGCCGGGTGAGCAGTTCTTC. It specifies CASSFGGGPGEQFF.

This sequence joins TRBV4-1 and TRBJ1-1; D is possibly TRBD1 (6 bases). CDR1 is MGHRA and CDR2 is YSYEKL in the germline V gene. The CDR3 contains 15 residues. V was clipped by 1 base and J by 0 bases, with 9 bases between them. The CDR3 loop is CASSQGTEMNTEAFF. The DNA for the CDR3 is TGCGCCAGCAGCCAAGGGACAGAGATGAACACTGAAGCTTTCTTT.

This clonotype was recorded many times. At one of its ends the junction is not consistent with the germline gene, which may arise from a read error. The rearrangement links TRBV12-3 or TRBV12-4 to TRBJ2-1; TRBD1 agrees at 9 bases. The CDR3 runs to 12 residues. The CDR3 reads CASSLWTGERFF. CDR3 nucleotide sequence: TGTGCCAGCAGCCTATGGACAGGGGAGCGGTTCTTC.

This chain links TRBV19 with TRBJ1-5; tentatively, D is TRBD1 (5 bases). Germline CDR1 LNHDA, CDR2 SQIVND (reference sequence). V was pared by 5 bases and J by 5 bases, with 19 bases between. The CDR3 loop spans 16 amino acids. This CDR3 is CASSVGGRAHHQPQHF. CDR3 DNA sequence: TGTGCCAGTAGTGTTGGCGGCAGGGCCCATCATCAGCCCCAGCATTTT.

This clonotype turned up a few times. J is TRBJ2-2 and V is TRBV28, with D maybe TRBD1 (5 bases). CDR1 is MDHEN and CDR2 is SYDVKM in the germline V gene. The CDR3 has 14 amino acids. V lost 7 bases and J lost 2, with 11 bases in between. CDR3 nucleotides: TGTGCCAGCACAGGACACCTAAACACCGGGGAGCTGTTTTTT. Its protein is CASTGHLNTGELFF.

The CDR3 spells CSVAEGYTF. The CDR3 DNA follows: TGCAGCGTTGCGGAGGGCTACACCTTC. This chain links TRBV29-1 with TRBJ1-2; no clear D gene. The germline gives CDR1 SQVTM, CDR2 ANQGSEA. V shed 4 bases and J shed 8 bases, with 5 bases lying between them. This CDR3 spans 9 amino acids.

The rearrangement uses TRBV6-2 or TRBV6-3 and TRBJ2-7, with a tentative D call TRBD2 (6 bases). Trimming left V 4 bases short and J 5 bases short, with 18 bases between. Germline V gene sequence: CDR1 MNHEY, CDR2 SVGEGT. The CDR3 covers 15 residues. The CDR3 loop is CASSSDRGRKDEQYF. The CDR3 nucleotides are TGTGCCAGCAGTTCCGACCGTGGGAGGAAAGACGAGCAGTACTTC.

This clonotype was seen only a few times. The chain carries TRBV7-3 and TRBJ2-1; 8 bases fit TRBD1. J lost 4 bases, V lost 2 bases, and 4 bases had no gene match. The CDR3 contains 15 residues. From germline, CDR1 is SGHTA and CDR2 FQGTGA. The CDR3 sequence: CASSLSQGGYNEQFF. The DNA of the CDR3 is TGTGCCAGCAGCTTATCACAGGGGGGATACAATGAGCAGTTCTTC.

This clonotype was counted a few times. Here the CDR3 DNA reads TGTGCCAGCAGCTTGGGCGGGGGGGGTGCGGGGAAAGAGACCCAGTACTTC. Protein: CASSLGGGGAGKETQYF. The chain couples TRBV7-2 to TRBJ2-5; TRBD2 matches 9 bases. Per the germline V gene, CDR1 is SGHTA and CDR2 is FQGNSA. V dropped 3 bases and J dropped 3; count of bases not matched to a gene: 11. The CDR3 contains 17 residues.

This clonotype was counted between two and nine times. The CDR3 DNA is TGCGCCAGCAGCCAAGCCTCACAGGGGAATGGCTACACCTTC. Translating gives CASSQASQGNGYTF. This sequence joins TRBV4-1 and TRBJ1-2; TRBD1 aligns across 7 bases. V dropped 1 base and J dropped 6; count of bases not matched to a gene: 5. Germline assignment: CDR1 MGHRA and CDR2 YSYEKL. There are 14 residues in the CDR3.

The chain recombines TRBV5-1 with TRBJ2-7; D possibly uses TRBD1 or TRBD2 (5 bases each). The germline V gene encodes CDR1 SGHRS and CDR2 YFSETQ. V shed 5 bases and J shed 6 bases, with 21 bases lying between them. The CDR3 sequence is 15 residues long. For the CDR3, the DNA is TGCGCCAGCAGTTCTAGGAACAGGACGGACTTCGAGCAGTACGTC. It codes for CASSSRNRTDFEQYV.

The chain couples TRBV20-1 to TRBJ1-5; 7 bases are a match to TRBD1. J gave up 2 bases and V 1 base, and 5 bases lay outside the gene matches. Germline V gene lookup returns CDR1 DFQATT and CDR2 SNEGSKA (reference sequence). The CDR3 is 15 amino acids. CDR3 DNA sequence: TGCAGTGCTAGAGGAGGGGGCCGCGGCAATCAGCCCCAGCATTTT. Encoded protein: CSARGGGRGNQPQHF.

This clonotype was counted only a few times. The V and J genes are TRBV5-6 and TRBJ2-7; 8 bases map to TRBD1. Germline V gives CDR1 SGHDT, CDR2 YYEEEE. The CDR3 sequence is 15 residues long. J lost 2 bases, V lost 0 bases, and 4 bases had no gene match. In nucleotides, the CDR3 is TGTGCCAGCAGCTTGGGGACAGGGCGAGCCTACGAGCAGTACGTC. This encodes CASSLGTGRAYEQYV.

This clonotype was picked up many times. The V gene is TRBV29-1, the J gene TRBJ2-5; D is possibly TRBD1 or TRBD2 (5 bases each). Trimming shortened V by 1 base and J by 4 bases, and 10 bases separated the two germline ends. This CDR3 is built from 13 residues. The germline CDR1 and CDR2 sequences are SQVTM and ANQGSEA. The CDR3 reads CSVEVTGPETQYF. The CDR3 DNA follows: TGCAGCGTTGAAGTAACGGGGCCAGAGACCCAGTACTTC.

The table lists this clonotype with a few counts. The gene calls are TRBV4-2 and TRBJ1-1, with D unresolved. The CDR3 is made up of 14 amino acids. The germline V gene has CDR1 LGHNA and CDR2 YNFKEQ. V lost 0 bases and J 2 bases, leaving 7 bases between the germline ends. For the CDR3, the DNA is TGTGCCAGCAGCCAAGATCCCGTTAACACTGAAGCTTTCTTT. Translated, it gives CASSQDPVNTEAFF.

This clonotype appeared many times. The rearrangement uses TRBV2 and TRBJ2-1, with D possibly TRBD1 on 5 matching bases. The V end was cut by 4 bases, the J end by 0 bases, with 10 bases between. Germline CDR1 SNHLY, CDR2 FYNNEI. CDR3 length equals 15 residues. The CDR3 loop reads CASSGGSSSYNEQFF. In DNA form, the CDR3 reads TGTGCCAGCAGTGGGGGCTCCTCCTCCTACAATGAGCAGTTCTTC.

The V gene is TRBV28, the J gene TRBJ1-2, with 8 bases aligning to TRBD1. V gave up 5 bases and J gave up 7 bases; unmatched junction bases: 12. Germline CDR1 MDHEN, CDR2 SYDVKM. The CDR3 runs 15 residues. CDR3 nucleotides: TGTGCCAGCAGTCTCAGGGGGCCGCCCCGGCTTGGCTACACCTTC. It is translated as CASSLRGPPRLGYTF.

The J gene is TRBJ2-7, the V gene TRBV5-1; TRBD1 or TRBD2 may be the D gene (5 bases each). The CDR3 is 14 residues long. V lost 4 bases and J 0 bases, leaving 11 bases between the germline ends. The germline CDR1 and CDR2 sequences are SGHRS and YFSETQ. The CDR3 nucleotides read TGCGCCAGCAGCCCGGATGGGGGCTCCTACGAGCAGTACTTC. This codes for CASSPDGGSYEQYF. The complete variable domain, with remaining parts taken from reference TRBV5-1 and TRBJ2-7, reads KAGVTQTPRYLIKTRGQQVTLSCSPISGHRSVSWYQQTPGQGLQFLFEYFSETQRNKGNFPGRFSGRQFSNSRSEMNVSTLELGDSALYLCASSPDGGSYEQYFGPGTRLTVT.

This clonotype was seen a handful of times. In DNA, the CDR3 is TGTGCCAGCAGCCACGGACTAGCGGGGGGAACTAGCACAGATACGCAGTATTTT. This gives the protein CASSHGLAGGTSTDTQYF. V is TRBV4-2 and J is TRBJ2-3; 14 nucleotides match TRBD2. In germline, CDR1 is LGHNA, CDR2 YNFKEQ. CDR3 length: 18 residues. Trimming took 3 bases from V and 0 from J; bases not matched to a gene: 5.

The chain employs TRBV20-1 and TRBJ2-2; D is perhaps TRBD1 (6 bases). The CDR3 length is 16 residues. V was clipped by 0 bases and J by 3 bases, with 14 bases between them. Germline V gives CDR1 DFQATT, CDR2 SNEGSKA (reference sequence). The CDR3 coding sequence is TGCAGTGCTAGAGATGCCTGGGGGCAAGACACCGGGGAGCTGTTTTTT. It translates to CSARDAWGQDTGELFF.

The V and J genes are TRBV20-1 and TRBJ1-5; a weak D match, TRBD1 (6 bases). This CDR3 region has 12 residues. Germline V gene sequence: CDR1 DFQATT, CDR2 SNEGSKA (reference sequence). V was trimmed by 8 bases and J by 5 bases, leaving 13 bases between them. Here the CDR3 DNA reads TGCAGTCAGGCGTCAGGGGATCAGCCCCAGCATTTT. This sequence encodes CSQASGDQPQHF.

The sample holds a few counts of this clonotype. This sequence joins TRBV5-1 and TRBJ1-6; 8 positions agree with TRBD1. V gave up 3 bases and J gave up 11 bases; unmatched junction bases: 4. The CDR3 is made up of 13 amino acids. Germline assignment: CDR1 SGHRS and CDR2 YFSETQ. This CDR3 is CASSSDRDPPLHF. CDR3 DNA: TGCGCCAGCAGCTCGGACAGGGATCCACCCCTCCACTTT.

This clonotype was detected only a few times. The rearrangement uses TRBV19 and TRBJ1-5; tentatively, D is TRBD1 (6 bases). There are 13 residues in the CDR3. In germline, CDR1 is LNHDA, CDR2 SQIVND (reference sequence). Trimming took 6 bases from V and 7 from J, leaving 13 bases between them. CDR3 residues: CASRDSSFQPQHF. The CDR3 nucleotides read TGTGCCAGTAGGGACAGTTCCTTCCAGCCCCAGCATTTT.

The chain has TRBV5-1 and TRBJ2-5; the D call may be TRBD1 or TRBD2 (5 bases each). The germline gives CDR1 SGHRS, CDR2 YFSETQ. The ends were cut back, 4 bases at V and 2 bases at J, with 12 bases in the middle. This CDR3 region has 14 residues. In nucleotides, the CDR3 is TGCGCCAGCAGCACGGGACGTACACAAGAGACCCAGTACTTC. The encoded protein is CASSTGRTQETQYF.

This clonotype was counted between two and nine times. The V call is TRBV7-6, the J call TRBJ2-7, with a tentative D call TRBD1 (5 bases). The CDR3 sequence is 15 residues long. Trimming took off 1 base at V and 3 bases at J, with 13 bases between the two ends. Germline CDR1 reads SGHVS; CDR2 reads FNYEAQ. In DNA form, the CDR3 reads TGTGCCAGCAGCTTAGTAGTAGGGGCCTACTACGAGCAGTACTTC. It translates to CASSLVVGAYYEQYF.